This TCR beta chain was recovered during a study of T cell responses to AZD1222 COVID-19 vaccine. Whole-study results and caveats: Spike-wide vaccine-associated CD4 TCRs dominated at 160-218 and 743-854.

Sequenced by immunoSEQ multiplex PCR; TCRdb stores in-frame clones only, minus some. The data contain approximately 110,000 clones, around 86% of them singletons. Turning to this clone: No antigen is known for it.

Germline CDR1 reads SEHNR; CDR2 reads FQNEAQ (reference sequence). V was cut by 5 bases and J by 1 base, with 12 bases left in between. This CDR3 has 15 amino acids. The TCR was taken from an adult in good health. The rearrangement links TRBV7-9 to TRBJ1-3; a possible D gene is TRBD1 (6 bases). Source: peripheral blood, taken on day 0 of AZD1222 vaccination. The CDR3 region is CASSRTASSGNTIYF. In DNA, the CDR3 is TGTGCCAGCAGCCGGACAGCTTCATCTGGAAACACCATATATTTT.